The clone carrying this T cell receptor beta chain occurred a few times. Its antigen remains unknown. Expressed TCRB transcripts got sequenced, as all isolated RNA was reverse transcribed. Only in-frame clones appear in the TCRdb table, and some are missing; sequencing was by immunoSEQ multiplex PCR. The repertoire holds 350,000 or so clones, with less than 20% as singletons. This sample was taken from a study of beta chain features in type 1 diabetes. Broader study findings: Individuals with type 1 diabetes displayed fewer insertions and more deletions at VDJ junctions.

The sequence came from a woman younger than 30 in good health. The sequenced sample was naive CD4+ T cells from blood.

CDR3 loop: CASSVAISGNTIYF. The CDR3 DNA reads as TGTGCCAGCAGCGTAGCCATCTCTGGAAACACCATATATTTT. The V and J genes are TRBV9 and TRBJ1-3, with D hard to call. The CDR3 runs to 14 residues. Germline values: CDR1 SGDLS, CDR2 YYNGEE. V lost 0 bases and J lost 0, with 4 bases in between.